What follows describes a single T cell receptor beta chain. As yet, its antigen is unknown. The PCR ran on 60 Vbeta and 13 Jbeta primers. Method: immunoSEQ multiplex PCR; TCRdb's copy keeps in-frame clones and lacks some. Here the sample spans 150,000 to 180,000 clones, over 65% being singletons. CDR3 length: 15 residues. V lost 4 bases, J lost 4 bases, and 18 bases lay in between. Germline-derived CDR1 and CDR2 are SGHNT and YYREEE (reference sequence). The entry originates in a study of cytomegalovirus exposure and HLA in healthy donors. Findings and caveats of the study: Later analysis demonstrated an association between a missense DCLRE1C variant and TCR beta V- and J-gene trimming. The authors considered a cluster of highly shared sequence variants likely to be a sequencing artifact.

These donors, healthy bone marrow donors, were studied. Sequencing input: PBMCs. This sequence joins TRBV5-4 and TRBJ2-7; D is undetermined. The clonotype comes from a woman between 35 and 50 years old in good health and CMV-seronegative. CDR3 DNA: TGTGCCAGCAGCCCAGGCTTCCTCCCTGGGTACGAGCAGTACTTC. Protein product: CASSPGFLPGYEQYF. The full variable domain, in which reference TRBV5-4 and TRBJ2-7 provide the parts outside the CDR3, is ETGVTQSPTHLIKTRGQQVTLRCSSQSGHNTVSWYQQALGQGPQFIFQYYREEENGRGNFPPRFSGLQFPNYSSELNVNALELDDSALYLCASSPGFLPGYEQYFGPGTRLTVT.